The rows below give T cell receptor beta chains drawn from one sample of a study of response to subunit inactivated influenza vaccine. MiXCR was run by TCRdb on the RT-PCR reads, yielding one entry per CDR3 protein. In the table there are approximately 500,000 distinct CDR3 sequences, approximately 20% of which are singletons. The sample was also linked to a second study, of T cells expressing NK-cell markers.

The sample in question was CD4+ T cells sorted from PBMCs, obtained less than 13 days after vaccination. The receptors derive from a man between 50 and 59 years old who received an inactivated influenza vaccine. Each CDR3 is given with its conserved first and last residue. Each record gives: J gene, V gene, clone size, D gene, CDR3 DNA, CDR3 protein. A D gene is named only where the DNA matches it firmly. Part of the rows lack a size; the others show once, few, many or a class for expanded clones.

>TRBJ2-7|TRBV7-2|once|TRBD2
TGTGCCAGCAGACTACTAGCGGGAGGGTCCTACGAGCAGTACTTC
CASRLLAGGSYEQYF
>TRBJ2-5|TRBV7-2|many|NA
TGTGCCAGCAGCTTACGTGGGGGTGCGGGATGGGGAGAGACCCAGTACTTC
CASSLRGGAGWGETQYF
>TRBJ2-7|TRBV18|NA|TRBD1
TGTGCCAGCTCATCAGGACAGGGTAATTCCTACGAGCAGTACTTC
CASSSGQGNSYEQYF
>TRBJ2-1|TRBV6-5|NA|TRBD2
TGTGCCAGCAGTTACTCGACACTAGCGGGGGGGCCGGGTAATGAGCAGTTCTTC
CASSYSTLAGGPGNEQFF
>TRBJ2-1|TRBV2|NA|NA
TGTGCCAGCAGTTCCGGTGGACAGATCAATGAGCAGTTCTTC
CASSSGGQINEQFF
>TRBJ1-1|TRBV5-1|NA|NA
TGCGCCAGCAGCTTGAGGGAGGGCCCCCGTGAAGCTTTCTTT
CASSLREGPREAFF
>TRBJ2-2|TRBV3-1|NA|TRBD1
TGTGCCAGCAGCCAAGATTTCGGGACAGTAGGCGGGGAGCTGTTTTTT
CASSQDFGTVGGELFF
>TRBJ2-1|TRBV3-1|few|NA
TGTGCCAGCAGCTCTAGGGGGGGGCTCAATGAGCAGTTCTTC
CASSSRGGLNEQFF
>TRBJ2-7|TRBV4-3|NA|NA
TGCGCCAGCAGCCAAGATCTAATGAGCTACGAGCAGTACTTC
CASSQDLMSYEQYF
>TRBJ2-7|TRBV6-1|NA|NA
TGTGCCAGCAGCCCCGACAGGTTCAGCTCCTACGAGCAGTACTTC
CASSPDRFSSYEQYF
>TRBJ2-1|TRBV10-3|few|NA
TGTGCCATCAGTGAGTCGGCTTCCTCCTACAATGAGCAGTTCTTC
CAISESASSYNEQFF
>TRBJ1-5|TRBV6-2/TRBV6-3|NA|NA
TGTGCCAGCACCGACCTACGCAATCAGCCCCAGCATTTT
CASTDLRNQPQHF
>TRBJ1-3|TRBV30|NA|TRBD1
TGTGCCTGGAGTCGGACAGGGGATGGAAACACCATATATTTT
CAWSRTGDGNTIYF
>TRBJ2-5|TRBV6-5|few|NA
TGTGCCAGCAGTTCCGACAGGTCTGGCGAGACCCAGTACTTC
CASSSDRSGETQYF